This T cell receptor (beta chain) was found in a study of PD-1 blockade in classical Hodgkin lymphoma. Documented time point: newly diagnosed, previously untreated cHL patient sample. Isolation of CD4+ T cells from thawed PBMCs was performed by magnetic negative selection. This clone was seen a single time. V lost 3 bases to trimming and J lost 0 bases, with 12 bases between them. Germline CDR1 reads MNHNS; CDR2 reads SASEGT. This CDR3 comprises 16 residues. TCRdb keeps only in-frame clones here, not all; method: immunoSEQ multiplex PCR. Among over 25,000 clones listed, 89% were seen once. The TCR sequence derives from a human donor with classical Hodgkin lymphoma. The sequencing input was CD4+ T cells from blood. The chain joins TRBV6-1 to TRBJ1-3; a possible D gene is TRBD1 (5 bases). Here the CDR3 reads CASSDPGTVSGNTIYF. The CDR3 DNA sequence: TGTGCCAGCAGTGACCCAGGGACGGTCTCTGGAAACACCATATATTTT.